This T cell receptor (beta chain) was recorded in a study of blood T cell repertoires in COVID-19. Data came from immunoSEQ multiplex PCR; TCRdb stores just in-frame clones and leaves some out. The top ten clones hold approximately 1.8% of a sample with about 480,000 clones, around nine tenths of them seen once. The ends lost 1 base at V and 4 bases at J; junction bases unmatched: 5. This CDR3 comprises 16 residues. Germline assignment: CDR1 LGHDT and CDR2 YNNKEL (reference sequence). Those who participated ranged in age from about 18 to 89 years and resided in about two dozen US areas. Sequenced sample: PBMCs or T cells enriched from blood (not recorded which). This sequence was found in a woman between 35 and 50 years old who had recovered from COVID-19. The rearrangement uses TRBV3-1 (or the pseudogene TRBV3-2) and TRBJ2-2, with 8 bases identical to TRBD1. The CDR3, as DNA: TGTGCCAGCAGCCAAGCAGGGGGCGCGGGCACCGGGGAGCTGTTTTTT. Residues: CASSQAGGAGTGELFF.